This is a list of T cell receptor beta chains from one sample in a study of CD8 T cells in ankylosing spondylitis. One entry per CDR3 protein, called by TCRdb with MiXCR from the 5' RACE reads. The repertoire has about 240,000 distinct CDR3 sequences, 8.6% of them found once; the top ten carry around 6.8%. Sequencing was done on a sample of blood, either unsorted or a sorted T cell fraction (not recorded which). These receptors came from a male donor with ankylosing spondylitis or in good health (not recorded which). The CDR3 runs from the conserved cysteine through the conserved F or W. D genes are given only for firm matches.

j_gene: TRBJ1-4
d_gene: TRBD1
v_gene: TRBV18
CDR3aa: CASSLDRQGGGEKLFF

j_gene: TRBJ1-6
d_gene: .
v_gene: TRBV2
CDR3aa: CASISTGGLNSPLHF

j_gene: TRBJ2-2
d_gene: .
v_gene: TRBV12-3/TRBV12-4
CDR3aa: CASSLRERLFF

j_gene: TRBJ1-5
d_gene: .
v_gene: TRBV12-3/TRBV12-4
CDR3aa: CASSLKSNQPQHF

j_gene: TRBJ2-5
d_gene: TRBD1
v_gene: TRBV20-1
CDR3aa: CSATGQGAHVRTQYF

j_gene: TRBJ2-3
d_gene: .
v_gene: TRBV12-3/TRBV12-4
CDR3aa: CASSGAGTVSSTDTQYF

j_gene: TRBJ2-3
d_gene: TRBD1
v_gene: TRBV5-1
CDR3aa: CASRPGTGMFADTQYF

j_gene: TRBJ2-3
d_gene: .
v_gene: TRBV20-1
CDR3aa: CSAAGQETDTQYF

j_gene: TRBJ1-1
d_gene: TRBD1
v_gene: TRBV4-1
CDR3aa: CASSPPLVGRGLTEAFF

j_gene: TRBJ1-1
d_gene: .
v_gene: TRBV3-1
CDR3aa: CASSPSGGGAEAFF

j_gene: TRBJ1-4
d_gene: .
v_gene: TRBV7-9
CDR3aa: CASSPTGVSNEKLFF

j_gene: TRBJ1-2
d_gene: .
v_gene: TRBV4-2
CDR3aa: CAMGLGLLGYTF

j_gene: TRBJ2-1
d_gene: TRBD1
v_gene: TRBV10-3
CDR3aa: CATDGGDRGQNNEQFF

j_gene: TRBJ2-2
d_gene: TRBD2
v_gene: TRBV6-5
CDR3aa: CASSYGRRGGDTGELFF

j_gene: TRBJ2-5
d_gene: TRBD2
v_gene: TRBV7-9
CDR3aa: CASSLAGGLETQYF

j_gene: TRBJ2-5
d_gene: .
v_gene: TRBV5-1
CDR3aa: CASSLAAEETQYF